This TCR beta chain was retrieved from a study of early T cells in non-severe SARS-CoV-2 infection. CDR3 size: 15 residues. The germline gives CDR1 MGHRA, CDR2 YSYEKL. The ends lost 5 bases at V and 7 bases at J; junction bases unmatched: 5. TCRdb redid the calling of the 5' RACE reads with MiXCR, one entry per CDR3 protein. The repertoire holds nearly 60,000 distinct CDR3 sequences, with roughly 13% as singletons. The chain employs TRBV4-1 and TRBJ1-6; 10 bases map to TRBD1. The TCR was taken from an adult who was a healthcare worker with PCR-confirmed SARS-CoV-2 infection or an uninfected control (not recorded which). Sequenced material: whole blood. The CDR3 loop is CASSFQTGGNSPLHF. The CDR3 DNA sequence: TGCGCCAGCAGCTTTCAGACAGGGGGCAATTCACCCCTCCACTTT.